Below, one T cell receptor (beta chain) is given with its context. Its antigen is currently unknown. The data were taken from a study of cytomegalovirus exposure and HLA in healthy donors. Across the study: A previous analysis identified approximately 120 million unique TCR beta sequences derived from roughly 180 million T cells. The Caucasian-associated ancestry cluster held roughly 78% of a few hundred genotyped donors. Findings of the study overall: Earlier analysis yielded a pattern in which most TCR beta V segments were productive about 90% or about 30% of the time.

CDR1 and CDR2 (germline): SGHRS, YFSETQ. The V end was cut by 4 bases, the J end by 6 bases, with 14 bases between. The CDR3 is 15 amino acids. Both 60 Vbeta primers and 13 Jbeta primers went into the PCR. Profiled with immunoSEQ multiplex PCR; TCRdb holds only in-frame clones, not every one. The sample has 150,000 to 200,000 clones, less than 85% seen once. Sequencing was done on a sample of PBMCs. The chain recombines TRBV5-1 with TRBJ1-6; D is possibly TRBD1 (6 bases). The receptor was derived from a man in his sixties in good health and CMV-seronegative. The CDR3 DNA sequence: TGCGCCAGCAGCAGAGGGGGATTGGGTAATTCACCCCTCCACTTT. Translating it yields CASSRGGLGNSPLHF.